Listed here are 11 T cell receptor beta chains from one sample, sequenced in a study of blood T cell repertoires in COVID-19 (dated by TCRdb to 2018 to 2021). Receptor libraries were prepared by the immunoSEQ multiplex PCR assay. TCRdb retrieved this table from immuneACCESS and kept in-frame rearrangements only. Not all clones are present; in checked studies, unresolved V genes account for under half, and no reason is known for the remainder. The sample table holds a few hundred thousand clones, of which 89% were seen once. The ten largest account for about 4.6% of the sample. Material for sequencing was peripheral blood. The source is a woman aged 35 to 49 who had recovered from COVID-19.

V usage is TRBV19 and J usage is TRBJ2-5, with 10 nucleotides matching TRBD2. Germline assignment: CDR1 LNHDA and CDR2 SQIVND (reference sequence). J gave up 5 bases and V 4 bases, and 7 bases lay outside the gene matches. The CDR3 is 15 residues long. This CDR3 reads CASSTLAGGVETQYF. DNA for the CDR3: TGTGCCAGTAGTACTTTAGCGGGAGGCGTTGAGACCCAGTACTTC.

The table lists this clone with a count of one. The rearrangement joins TRBV10-2 to TRBJ2-3; D is perhaps TRBD1 (6 bases). Deletions cut 6 bases from V and 5 bases from J, with 15 bases between. The germline gives CDR1 WSHSY, CDR2 SAAADI. The CDR3 consists of 14 residues. The CDR3 region has the DNA TGCGCCAGCAGGGACAGACCGGGTGGAGATACGCAGTATTTT. It translates to CASRDRPGGDTQYF.

This sequence joins TRBV10-1 and TRBJ1-1; 9 bases are shared with TRBD1. Germline CDR1 is WNHNN and CDR2 is SYGVQD (reference sequence). This CDR3 is 20 amino acids long. The V gene end was trimmed by 8 bases and the J gene end by 6 bases; junction bases not matched to a gene: 28. CDR3 protein: CASQPQEKKRSNRGPAEAFF. CDR3 nucleotide sequence: TGCGCCAGCCAACCGCAAGAGAAGAAGCGAAGTAACAGGGGGCCGGCTGAAGCTTTCTTT.

This clone was observed a single time. The chain has TRBV12-3 or TRBV12-4 and TRBJ2-7, with D possibly being TRBD1 (5 bases). Trimming took 11 bases from V and 5 from J, leaving 19 bases between them. This CDR3 is built from 13 residues. CDR3: CAPPRPGFNEQYV. The CDR3 DNA reads TGTGCCCCCCCCCGCCCAGGGTTCAACGAGCAGTACGTC.

The genes are TRBV15 and TRBJ1-2, with TRBD1 matching over 12 bases. Per germline, CDR1 LNHNV and CDR2 YYDKDF (reference sequence). V gave up 1 base and J gave up 6 bases; unmatched junction bases: 6. The CDR3 contains 16 residues. The CDR3 DNA reads as TGTGCCACCAGCAGAGTCGGCGGGACAGGGGGCAATGGCTACACCTTC. Its protein is CATSRVGGTGGNGYTF.

The chain links TRBV7-9 to TRBJ2-2; TRBD1 might be the D (6 bases). Trimming took 3 bases from V and 5 from J, leaving 16 bases between them. The CDR3 sequence is 16 residues long. The germline V gene has CDR1 SEHNR and CDR2 FQNEAQ (reference sequence). Here the CDR3 DNA reads TGTGCCAGCAGCTTTTCCGGACTGCAGGGGACCGGGGAGCTGTTTTTT. Translation gives CASSFSGLQGTGELFF.

The chain couples TRBV6-1 to TRBJ2-3, with D uncertain. Trimming stripped 1 base from V and 5 bases from J, with 10 bases between. Germline CDR1 and CDR2: MNHNS and SASEGT. The CDR3 runs 14 residues. The CDR3 DNA follows: TGTGCCAGCAGTGAAGGCGTCGCTGTAGATACGCAGTATTTT. This translates into CASSEGVAVDTQYF.

This sequence joins TRBV7-9 and TRBJ2-3; 7 bases line up with TRBD1. Germline V gives CDR1 SEHNR, CDR2 FQNEAQ (reference sequence). The ends lost 10 bases at V and 0 bases at J; junction bases unmatched: 7. CDR3 length equals 14 residues. CDR3 loop: CAIKQGLSTDTQYF. Here the CDR3 DNA reads TGTGCCATCAAACAGGGGTTGAGCACAGATACGCAGTATTTT.

The chain has TRBV7-9 and TRBJ1-1; D gene ambiguous. The CDR3 runs 12 residues. Trimming took 3 bases from V and 7 from J, leaving 9 bases between them. CDR1 and CDR2 (germline): SEHNR, FQNEAQ (reference sequence). CDR3 sequence: CASSFSVHEAFF. The CDR3 DNA is TGTGCCAGCAGCTTTAGTGTTCATGAAGCTTTCTTT.

V gene TRBV18 combines with J gene TRBJ1-4, with D uncertain. This CDR3 has 15 amino acids. The germline V gene encodes CDR1 KGHSH and CDR2 LQKENI. V lost 3 bases and J lost 5, with 13 bases in between. CDR3: CASSPSSPVNEKLFF. The CDR3 nucleotides are TGTGCCAGCTCACCTAGTAGCCCGGTGAATGAAAAACTGTTTTTT.

The chain uses TRBV6-5 and TRBJ2-5; D is possibly TRBD1 (8 bases). The CDR3 consists of 14 residues. Trimming removed 6 bases at V and 5 bases at J, with 16 bases between. Germline V gene sequence: CDR1 MNHEY, CDR2 SVGAGI. CDR3: CASSFDRGGETQYF. In DNA, the CDR3 is TGTGCCAGCAGCTTCGACAGGGGAGGGGAGACCCAGTACTTC.